The T cell receptor (beta chain) described here comes from a study of blood T cell repertoires in COVID-19. The repertoire was sequenced with immunoSEQ multiplex PCR; TCRdb's copy has only in-frame clones and lacks some. The data hold 120,000 to 150,000 clones, with about 84% observed a single time. Trimming took off 3 bases at V and 3 bases at J, with 17 bases between the two ends. CDR1 and CDR2 (germline): LNHDA, SQIVND (reference sequence). The length of the CDR3 is 16 residues. The sequenced material came from peripheral blood. This TCR derives from a woman aged 45-65 years with acute or convalescent COVID-19. This chain links TRBV19 with TRBJ1-1; D is uncertain. This CDR3 reads CASSIPGFIRDTEAFF. The CDR3 nucleotides read TGTGCCAGTAGTATCCCGGGATTCATTCGGGACACTGAAGCTTTCTTT.